This is a list of T cell receptor beta chains from one sample in a study of shared T cell receptors in the human thymus. The table came from immunoSEQ multiplex PCR; TCRdb's copy has only in-frame clones and leaves some out. Altogether more than 550,000 clones are present, 80% to 90% being singletons, with the ten largest covering roughly 0.01%. This same sample was also taken into another study, of human thymus T cells.

Sequenced: thymocytes. The receptor source for this set is a girl under three years old with a congenital heart defect. Both conserved end residues are part of each CDR3. The order of the fields is CDR3 protein, J gene, V gene.

CASSLDRSRSGANVLTF | TRBJ2-6 | TRBV11-2
CASSWGDGGRPVGGNQPQHF | TRBJ1-5 | TRBV5-8
CASRQDRNTEAFF | TRBJ1-1 | TRBV6-4
CASSMTGNENGYTF | TRBJ1-2 | TRBV28
CATRHHDRSYEQYF | TRBJ2-7 | TRBV15
CASSQGVFGNTIYF | TRBJ1-3 | TRBV5-1
CASSCGTGGNEKLFF | TRBJ1-4 | TRBV7-9
CASSLCGTPKQGPNQPQHF | TRBJ1-5 | TRBV28
CASSLNASGSYEQYF | TRBJ2-7 | TRBV27
CASSTNWRGLHCNMNTEAFF | TRBJ1-1 | TRBV2
CATSRELGEQGIRTYNEQFF | TRBJ2-1 | TRBV15
CASSSPRGRWEQYF | TRBJ2-7 | TRBV7-2
CASSPARTGRNTIYF | TRBJ1-3 | TRBV18
CASSLPGQYNEQFF | TRBJ2-1 | TRBV7-9
CASSPGRDSSYEQYF | TRBJ2-7 | TRBV4-1
CASSLVGDKIGQPQHF | TRBJ1-5 | TRBV11-2
CASSRQGTTAEAFF | TRBJ1-1 | TRBV19
CSVDNGWERETQYF | TRBJ2-5 | TRBV29-1
CASSEAVARGNQPQHF | TRBJ1-5 | TRBV2
CSVEEGGSRVDWNYGYTF | TRBJ1-2 | TRBV29-1
CASSPGRGGAYEQYF | TRBJ2-7 | TRBV4-1
CASSPRQGGEQFF | TRBJ2-1 | TRBV5-4
CASSALRDSAGYTF | TRBJ1-2 | TRBV9
CASSYTRSYEQYF | TRBJ2-7 | TRBV6-5
CASSVENGQGRHEQYF | TRBJ2-7 | TRBV9
CASSRERDWVNTEAFF | TRBJ1-1 | TRBV11-3
CASSQGPAQTKSNTIYF | TRBJ1-3 | TRBV4-2
CASSFRGGHEQYF | TRBJ2-7 | TRBV5-1
CASSQGRGHGELFF | TRBJ2-2 | TRBV4-1
CASSGTGAYNGQFF | TRBJ2-1 | TRBV5-1
CASSFRAGRLFNEQFF | TRBJ2-1 | TRBV13
CASSPGTGSGQPQHF | TRBJ1-5 | TRBV7-2
CASSYRGLNTEAFF | TRBJ1-1 | TRBV6-6
CAIRVTRGGDEQFF | TRBJ2-1 | TRBV10-3
CASSSRRNRPQHF | TRBJ1-5 | TRBV27
CASSAYGDRRRYEQYF | TRBJ2-7 | TRBV2